The 26 T cell receptor beta chains reported below all come from one sample, sequenced in a study of T cell responses to AZD1222 COVID-19 vaccine. Produced via immunoSEQ multiplex PCR; TCRdb's table is partial and in-frame only. The table includes 95,000 to 150,000 clones, around 90% detected once. Sequences were derived from peripheral blood, sampled on day 0 of AZD1222 vaccination. The source of these receptors is an adult in good health.

J is TRBJ1-2 and V is TRBV19; a possible D gene is TRBD1 (5 bases). Germline values: CDR1 LNHDA, CDR2 SQIVND (reference sequence). The CDR3 covers 14 residues. V gave up 5 bases and J gave up 6 bases, with 16 bases separating them. Here the CDR3 reads CASSRGSYGDGYTF. The DNA for the CDR3 is TGTGCCAGTAGTCGGGGCAGCTATGGAGATGGCTACACCTTC.

The J gene is TRBJ2-1, the V gene TRBV7-5; no check of the table's D call, TRBD1, against the DNA was made. TRBV7-5 is a pseudogene. The CDR3 runs 17 residues. CDR3 region: CARSFPDRTENYNEQFF. DNA of the CDR3: TGTGCCAGAAGCTTCCCCGACAGGACGGAAAACTACAATGAGCAGTTCTTC.

This clone was observed a handful of times. This chain links TRBV7-8 with TRBJ1-3; D call uncertain. The CDR3 is made up of 12 amino acids. Germline V gene sequence: CDR1 SGHVS, CDR2 FQNEAQ. Trimming shortened V by 5 bases and J by 5 bases, and 7 bases separated the two germline ends. The CDR3 reads CASSENRNTIYF. The CDR3 DNA sequence: TGTGCCAGCAGCGAAAATAGAAACACCATATATTTT. Together with reference TRBV7-8 and TRBJ1-3, the CDR3 gives the full variable domain: GAGVSQSPRYKVAKRGQDVALRCDPISGHVSLFWYQQALGQGPEFLTYFQNEAQLDKSGLPSDRFFAERPEGSVSTLKIQRTQQEDSAVYLCASSENRNTIYFGEGSWLTVV.

The chain recombines TRBV10-3 with TRBJ1-4, with unresolved D. V lost 3 bases and J 8 bases, leaving 10 bases between the germline ends. The CDR3 runs 13 residues. From germline, CDR1 is ENHRY and CDR2 SYGVKD. The CDR3 nucleotides are TGTGCCATCAGTGAACTGCTGTTGGAAAAACTGTTTTTT. Translated, it gives CAISELLLEKLFF.

The V gene is TRBV11-2, the J gene TRBJ2-3; no reliable D call. The V and J ends lost 2 bases and 4 bases respectively, with 7 bases between them. Per germline, CDR1 SGHAT and CDR2 FQNNGV. This CDR3 contains 13 residues. The CDR3 protein is CASSLLYSDTQYF. DNA for the CDR3: TGTGCCAGCAGCTTACTTTACTCAGATACGCAGTATTTT.

The chain is built from TRBV7-2 and TRBJ2-3; D is ambiguous. The CDR3 consists of 12 residues. The germline V gene has CDR1 SGHTA and CDR2 FQGNSA. The V gene lost 5 bases and the J gene lost 3 bases, with 6 bases spanning the gap. For the CDR3, the DNA is TGTGCCAGCAGCCCTGTGACAGATACGCAGTATTTT. This encodes CASSPVTDTQYF.

This rearrangement joins TRBV6-2 or TRBV6-3 to TRBJ1-2; tentatively, D is TRBD1 (6 bases). The CDR3 loop spans 13 amino acids. CDR1 is MNHEY, CDR2 SVGEGT, per germline. Trimming removed 5 bases at V and 8 bases at J, with 15 bases between. Here the CDR3 DNA reads TGTGCCAGCAGTCCACAGGGAGGTGCAGGCTACACCTTC. It encodes CASSPQGGAGYTF.

The chain uses TRBV30 and TRBJ2-5; the D is unclear. Germline V lookup: CDR1 GTSNPN, CDR2 SVGIG (reference sequence). V lost 0 bases and J lost 3, with 2 bases in between. This CDR3 is built from 11 residues. CDR3 sequence: CAWSVKETQYF. In nucleotides, the CDR3 is TGTGCCTGGAGTGTAAAAGAGACCCAGTACTTC.

The chain couples TRBV7-9 to TRBJ2-2, with 8 bases fitting TRBD2. The germline gives CDR1 SEHNR, CDR2 FQNEAQ (reference sequence). The length of the CDR3 is 16 residues. With V trimmed by 5 bases and J by 4 bases, 9 bases remained unmatched. Here the CDR3 reads CASSPSGGIGTGELFF. The CDR3 DNA reads as TGTGCCAGCAGCCCTTCGGGGGGGATAGGCACCGGGGAGCTGTTTTTT.

The chain couples TRBV24-1 to TRBJ2-7; a possible D gene is TRBD2 (7 bases). Germline lookup yields CDR1 KGHDR and CDR2 SFDVKD. The CDR3 has 15 amino acids. V dropped 3 bases and J dropped 5 bases, with 16 bases sitting between them. This chain's CDR3 is CATSDPRTGGHEQYF. CDR3 sequence (DNA): TGTGCCACCAGTGATCCCAGGACGGGGGGCCACGAGCAGTACTTC.

This sequence joins TRBV12-3 or TRBV12-4 and TRBJ1-1; D is undetermined. Trimming cost V 6 bases and J 0 bases, with 8 bases left between them. CDR3 size: 13 residues. The CDR3 reads CASSLQLNTEAFF. The CDR3, as DNA: TGTGCCAGCAGCCTACAGTTGAACACTGAAGCTTTCTTT.

V gene TRBV19 combines with J gene TRBJ2-1, with a tentative D call TRBD1 (6 bases). The germline CDR1 and CDR2 sequences are LNHDA and SQIVND (reference sequence). Between the trimmed V and J ends, which lost 6 bases and 4 bases, there was a span of 13 bases. The CDR3 is 14 amino acids. The CDR3 region is CASSVPGTYNEQFF. The CDR3 coding sequence is TGTGCCAGTAGCGTTCCCGGGACATACAATGAGCAGTTCTTC.

The chain joins TRBV29-1 to TRBJ2-7; the D is unclear. Germline V gene lookup returns CDR1 SQVTM and CDR2 ANQGSEA. The CDR3 contains 12 residues. V was pared by 5 bases and J by 5 bases, with 13 bases between. The CDR3 reads CSVSVLGHEQYF. The CDR3 DNA is TGCAGCGTTTCAGTCCTAGGCCACGAGCAGTACTTC.

This chain connects TRBV7-9 to TRBJ1-6, with D perhaps matching TRBD1 (5 bases). Trimming pared 6 bases from V and 9 bases from J, leaving 21 bases between. In germline, CDR1 is SEHNR, CDR2 FQNEAQ (reference sequence). The CDR3 totals 16 residues. The CDR3 DNA reads as TGTGCCAGCAGTTCAAAAAATGCGTGGGACGGTTCACCCCTCCACTTT. Encoded protein: CASSSKNAWDGSPLHF.

The chain links TRBV12-5 to TRBJ2-2, with D maybe TRBD2 (6 bases). The CDR3 runs to 14 residues. Germline values: CDR1 LGHNT, CDR2 FRNRAP. The germline V and J ends were trimmed by 4 bases and 4 bases, with 10 bases remaining between them. DNA of the CDR3: TGTGCTAGTGGTTCTCGGGACTTCACCGGGGAGCTGTTTTTT. It yields the protein CASGSRDFTGELFF.

The gene calls are TRBV19 and TRBJ2-2; a weak D match, TRBD1 (5 bases). CDR3 size: 13 residues. Trimming took off 7 bases at V and 5 bases at J, with 11 bases between the two ends. Germline assignment: CDR1 LNHDA and CDR2 SQIVND (reference sequence). The CDR3 sequence is CASTPSGTGELFF. The CDR3 DNA is TGTGCCAGTACCCCGTCAGGGACCGGGGAGCTGTTTTTT.

Only one count was recorded for this clone. This rearrangement joins TRBV11-2 to TRBJ2-7, with D possibly being TRBD2 (7 bases). The CDR3 runs 17 residues. Trimming removed 1 base from V and 5 bases from J, with 21 bases in between. Germline V gene data show CDR1 as SGHAT and CDR2 as FQNNGV. This CDR3 reads CASSLAPDRTGRHEQYF. The CDR3 nucleotides read TGTGCCAGCAGCTTAGCCCCCGACAGGACCGGGAGGCACGAGCAGTACTTC.

The V and J genes are TRBV12-3 or TRBV12-4 and TRBJ2-5; D unresolved. V lost 6 bases and J 4 bases, leaving 12 bases between the germline ends. The CDR3 runs to 13 residues. CDR3 sequence (DNA): TGTGCCAGCAGAGAACCGGGCCTAGAGACCCAGTACTTC. This encodes CASREPGLETQYF.

CDR3 region: CASGPNTEAFF. The CDR3 DNA follows: TGTGCCAGCGGACCGAACACTGAAGCTTTCTTT. The genes are TRBV28 and TRBJ1-1; D is unclear. Germline values: CDR1 MDHEN, CDR2 SYDVKM. V gave up 8 bases and J gave up 1 base, with 5 bases separating them. This CDR3 is built from 11 residues.

The chain recombines TRBV3-1 (or the pseudogene TRBV3-2) with TRBJ2-3; possible D gene TRBD1, 5 bases. CDR1 and CDR2 from the germline V gene are LGHDT and YNNKEL (reference sequence). V lost 3 bases and J 8 bases, leaving 12 bases between the germline ends. The CDR3 has 13 amino acids. The CDR3 sequence: CASSHGAVPTQYF. The CDR3 bases are TGTGCCAGCAGCCATGGGGCGGTGCCTACGCAGTATTTT.

The chain recombines TRBV2 with TRBJ1-2; possibly TRBD1 for D (5 bases). The V and J ends lost 6 bases and 0 bases respectively, with 14 bases between them. The length of the CDR3 is 15 residues. Germline values: CDR1 SNHLY, CDR2 FYNNEI. CDR3 region: CASRENAGPNYGYTF. The CDR3 DNA is TGTGCCAGCAGAGAGAACGCAGGGCCTAACTATGGCTACACCTTC.

The chain recombines TRBV5-1 with TRBJ1-4; D gene ambiguous. CDR1 SGHRS and CDR2 YFSETQ come from the germline V gene. This CDR3 is built from 14 residues. The V and J ends lost 3 bases and 5 bases respectively, with 11 bases between them. The CDR3 bases are TGCGCCAGCAGCTACGGGTATCCCAATGAAAAACTGTTTTTT. This gives the protein CASSYGYPNEKLFF.

This chain links TRBV7-9 with TRBJ2-7; TRBD2 is a possible D gene (6 bases). The germline CDR1 and CDR2 sequences are SEHNR and FQNEAQ (reference sequence). Deletions cut 4 bases from V and 2 bases from J, with 15 bases between. The CDR3 totals 15 residues. CDR3 DNA: TGTGCCAGCAGCTCCCGGAGGGACGGAACCTACGAGCAGTACTTC. Residues: CASSSRRDGTYEQYF.

The chain recombines TRBV6-5 with TRBJ1-6; TRBD1 aligns across 7 bases. From germline, CDR1 is MNHEY and CDR2 SVGAGI. V gave up 0 bases and J gave up 8 bases; unmatched junction bases: 7. The CDR3 length is 16 residues. The CDR3 is CASSYSIRGSDSPLHF. Here the CDR3 DNA reads TGTGCCAGCAGTTACTCGATCAGGGGGTCTGATTCACCCCTCCACTTT.

CDR3 sequence reads: CASRRGAGEAFF. CDR3 coding DNA: TGTGCCAGCAGACGGGGGGCAGGGGAAGCTTTCTTT. The chain uses TRBV12-3 or TRBV12-4 and TRBJ1-1, with a tentative D call TRBD1 (6 bases). Trimming removed 6 bases at V and 8 bases at J, with 13 bases between. The CDR3 runs 12 residues.

The rearrangement uses TRBV7-2 and TRBJ1-5, with 11 nucleotides matching TRBD1. The CDR3 spans 15 residues. V shed 4 bases, J shed 2 bases, and the junction held 1 base outside the gene matches. Germline assignment: CDR1 SGHTA and CDR2 FQGNSA. CDR3 region: CASSWGQGGNQPQHF. CDR3 DNA sequence: TGTGCCAGCAGCTGGGGACAGGGGGGCAATCAGCCCCAGCATTTT.